A selection of T cell receptor beta chains follows, all from one sample in a study of blood T cell repertoires in COVID-19. Data came from immunoSEQ multiplex PCR; TCRdb stores just in-frame clones and leaves some out. The table has 300,000 or so clones, about 83% seen once. The sample comprised peripheral blood. These TCRs come from a woman in her forties or fifties with acute or convalescent COVID-19. Each CDR3 is given with its conserved first and last residue. The D gene is left open where the match is weak. Part of the rows lack a size; the others show once, few, many or a class for expanded clones.

>TRBV6-5|TRBJ1-1|-|TRBD1
TGTGCCAGCAGGACAGGGGAAACTGAAGCTTTCTTT
CASRTGETEAFF
>TRBV14|TRBJ2-3|-|TRBD2
TGTGCCAGCAGCCAATTGGACCCAAAGCGGGAGGGCCGGTCAGATACGCAGTATTTT
CASSQLDPKREGRSDTQYF
>TRBV5-1|TRBJ2-3|-|TRBD2
TGCGCCAGCAGCCTAGCGGGAGCCTCAGATACGCAGTATTTT
CASSLAGASDTQYF
>TRBV27|TRBJ2-7|-|-
TGTGCCAGCAGGTCCAGAGGAAGCTCCTACGAGCAGTACTTC
CASRSRGSSYEQYF
>TRBV5-5|TRBJ2-3|-|TRBD1
TGTGCCAGCACAAATGAGGTTTGGGACAGCCTGCTAGATACGCAGTATTTT
CASTNEVWDSLLDTQYF
>TRBV7-3|TRBJ1-1|-|TRBD1
TGTGCCAGCAGCTGGGACAGGGGGCAGGCTGAAGCTTTCTTT
CASSWDRGQAEAFF
>TRBV5-1|TRBJ1-3|-|TRBD1
TGCGCCAGCAGACGGGACAGGATCGCTGGAAACACCATATATTTT
CASRRDRIAGNTIYF
>TRBV5-8|TRBJ2-7|-|-
TGTGCCAGCAGCTTGGCTCCGGGCAGGGGCCACGAGCAGTACTTC
CASSLAPGRGHEQYF
>TRBV18|TRBJ2-5|-|-
TGTGCCAGCACACAAGCGGGCAGGTACCAAGAGACCCAGTACTTC
CASTQAGRYQETQYF
>TRBV4-2|TRBJ2-7|-|TRBD1
TGTGCCAGCAGCCAAGATTGGACAGGGGCCTACGAGCAGTACTTC
CASSQDWTGAYEQYF
>TRBV7-3|TRBJ2-5|-|TRBD1
TGTGCCAGCAGCTTTACGACAGGGGTTCGAGAGACCCAGTACTTC
CASSFTTGVRETQYF
>TRBV10-2|TRBJ2-1|-|TRBD1
TGCGCCAGCCCCAAGAGCGGGACAGGGCTTAATGAGCAGTTCTTC
CASPKSGTGLNEQFF
>TRBV9|TRBJ2-7|-|TRBD2
TGTGCCAGCAGCCCAGAACTAGCGGGAGCCTGGTACGAGCAGTACTTC
CASSPELAGAWYEQYF
>TRBV27|TRBJ1-3|-|-
TGTGCCAGCAGTCGCGACAGGTTTTCATTCTCTGGAAACACCATATATTTT
CASSRDRFSFSGNTIYF
>TRBV11-2|TRBJ2-3|-|-
TGTGCCAGCACCCTCGGGGTAGCGGCTAGCACAGATACGCAGTATTTT
CASTLGVAASTDTQYF
>TRBV5-1|TRBJ2-1|-|TRBD2
TGCGCCAGCAGCTTGGTTAGCGGGGCCGCCTACAATGAGCAGTTCTTC
CASSLVSGAAYNEQFF
>TRBV5-1|TRBJ1-5|-|TRBD1
TGCGCCAGCAGCTTGTTTGGGACAGGGGACCAGCCCCAGCATTTT
CASSLFGTGDQPQHF
>TRBV7-9|TRBJ1-5|-|-
TGTGCCAGCAGCGCCGGCCAGGGAAGCAATCAGCCCCAGCATTTT
CASSAGQGSNQPQHF
>TRBV5-6|TRBJ2-7|once|TRBD2
TGTGCCAGCAGCTTGTTGCAGGGAGGGTCCTACGAGCAGTACTTC
CASSLLQGGSYEQYF
>TRBV6-6|TRBJ2-7|-|-
TGTGCCAGCAGTTACTCGCAGGAATACGAGCAGTACTTC
CASSYSQEYEQYF
>TRBV30|TRBJ2-7|-|-
TGTGCCTGGACCAGCGTTCATCGGCCCGCCTACGAGCAGTACTTC
CAWTSVHRPAYEQYF
>TRBV9|TRBJ2-2|-|TRBD2
TGTGCCAGCAGCGTACATAGCGGGATGAACACCGGGGAGCTGTTTTTT
CASSVHSGMNTGELFF
>TRBV11-2|TRBJ1-1|-|-
TGTGCCAGCAGCTCTGCGGCCGACAGGTTGAACACTGAAGCTTTCTTT
CASSSAADRLNTEAFF
>TRBV28|TRBJ2-1|-|-
TGTGCCAGCAGTTTACTTAACGCGAGACTCCCGCGGGATGAGCAGTTCTTC
CASSLLNARLPRDEQFF
>TRBV5-1|TRBJ2-3|-|-
TGCGCCAGCAGCGCGGGAGGGACAGGGGTAGATACGCAGTATTTT
CASSAGGTGVDTQYF
>TRBV10-3|TRBJ1-5|-|-
TGTGCCATCAGTGACAGGGCCAGAAATCAGCCCCAGCATTTT
CAISDRARNQPQHF
>TRBV28|TRBJ2-3|-|-
TGTGCCAGCATCACTTTGTCGGGTTGGGGGGACGCAGATACGCAGTATTTT
CASITLSGWGDADTQYF
>TRBV7-3|TRBJ2-1|-|-
TGTGCCAGCAGCCAACTAGGGGTTAGCTTAAGGGGGGAGCAGTTCTTC
CASSQLGVSLRGEQFF